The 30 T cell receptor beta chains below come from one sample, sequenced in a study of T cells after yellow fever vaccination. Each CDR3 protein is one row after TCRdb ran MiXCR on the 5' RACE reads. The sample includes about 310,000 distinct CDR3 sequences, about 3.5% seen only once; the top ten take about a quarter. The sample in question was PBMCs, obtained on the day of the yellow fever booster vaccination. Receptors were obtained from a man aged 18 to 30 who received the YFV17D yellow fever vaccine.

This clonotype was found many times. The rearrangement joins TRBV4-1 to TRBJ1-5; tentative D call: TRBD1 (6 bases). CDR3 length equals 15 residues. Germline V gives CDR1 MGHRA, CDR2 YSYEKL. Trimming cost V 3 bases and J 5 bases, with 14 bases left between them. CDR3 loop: CASSHPGTRYQPQHF. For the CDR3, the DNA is TGCGCCAGCAGCCATCCCGGGACACGGTATCAGCCCCAGCATTTT.

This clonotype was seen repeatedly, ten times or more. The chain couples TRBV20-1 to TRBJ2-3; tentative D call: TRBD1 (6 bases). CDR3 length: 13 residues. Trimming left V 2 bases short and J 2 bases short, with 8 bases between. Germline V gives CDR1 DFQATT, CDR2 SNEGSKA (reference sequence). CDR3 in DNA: TGCAGTGCTAGACAGGGGAACACAGATACGCAGTATTTT. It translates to CSARQGNTDTQYF.

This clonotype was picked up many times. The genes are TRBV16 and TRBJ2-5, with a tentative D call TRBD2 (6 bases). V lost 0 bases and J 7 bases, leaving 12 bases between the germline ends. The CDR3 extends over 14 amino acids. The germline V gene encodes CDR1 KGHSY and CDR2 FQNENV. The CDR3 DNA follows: TGTGCCAGCAGCCAATCAGGAGGGTCCGGGACCCAGTACTTC. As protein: CASSQSGGSGTQYF.

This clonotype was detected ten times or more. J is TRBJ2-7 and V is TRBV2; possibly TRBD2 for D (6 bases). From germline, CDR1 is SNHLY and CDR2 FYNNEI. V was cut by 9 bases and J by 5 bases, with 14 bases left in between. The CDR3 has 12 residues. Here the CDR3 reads CASQLGGDEQYV. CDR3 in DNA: TGTGCCAGTCAGCTGGGGGGTGACGAGCAGTACGTC.

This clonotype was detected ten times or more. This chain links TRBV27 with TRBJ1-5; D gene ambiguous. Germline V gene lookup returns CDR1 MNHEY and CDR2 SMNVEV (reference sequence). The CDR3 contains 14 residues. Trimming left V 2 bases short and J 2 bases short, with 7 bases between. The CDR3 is CASSLREGNQPQHF. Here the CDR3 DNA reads TGTGCCAGCAGTTTACGGGAGGGCAATCAGCCCCAGCATTTT.

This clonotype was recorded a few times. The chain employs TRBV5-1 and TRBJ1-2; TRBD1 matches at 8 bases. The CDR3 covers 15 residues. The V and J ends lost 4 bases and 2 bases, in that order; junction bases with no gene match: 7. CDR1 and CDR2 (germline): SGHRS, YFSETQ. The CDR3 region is CASSPPGQENYGYTF. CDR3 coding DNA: TGCGCCAGCAGCCCACCGGGACAGGAGAACTATGGCTACACCTTC.

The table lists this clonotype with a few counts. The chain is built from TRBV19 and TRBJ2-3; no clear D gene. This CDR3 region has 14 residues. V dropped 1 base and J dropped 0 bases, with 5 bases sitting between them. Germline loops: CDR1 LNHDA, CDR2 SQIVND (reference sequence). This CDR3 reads CASSIGLSTDTQYF. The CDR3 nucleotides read TGTGCCAGTAGTATAGGACTGAGCACAGATACGCAGTATTTT.

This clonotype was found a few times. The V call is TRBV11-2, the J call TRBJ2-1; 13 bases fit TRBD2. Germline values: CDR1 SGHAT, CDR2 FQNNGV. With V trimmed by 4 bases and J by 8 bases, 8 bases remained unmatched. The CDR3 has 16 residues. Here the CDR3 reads CASSSATSGGLDEQFF. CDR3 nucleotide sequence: TGTGCCAGCAGCTCCGCGACTAGCGGGGGGCTCGATGAGCAGTTCTTC.

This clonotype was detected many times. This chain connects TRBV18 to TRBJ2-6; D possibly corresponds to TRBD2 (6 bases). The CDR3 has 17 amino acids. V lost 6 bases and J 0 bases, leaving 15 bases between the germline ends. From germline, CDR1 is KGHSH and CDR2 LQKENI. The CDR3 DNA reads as TGTGCCAGCTCGTCCGGGACTCCTTACTCTGGGGCCAACGTCCTGACTTTC. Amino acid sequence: CASSSGTPYSGANVLTF. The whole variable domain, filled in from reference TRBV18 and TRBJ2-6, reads NAGVMQNPRHLVRRRGQEARLRCSPMKGHSHVYWYRQLPEEGLKFMVYLQKENIIDESGMPKERFSAEFPKEGPSILRIQQVVRGDSAAYFCASSSGTPYSGANVLTFGAGSRLTVL.

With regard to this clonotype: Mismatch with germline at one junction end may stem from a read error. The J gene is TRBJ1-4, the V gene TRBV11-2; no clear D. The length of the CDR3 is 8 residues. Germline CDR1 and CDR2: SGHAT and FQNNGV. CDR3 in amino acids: CASSFPPF. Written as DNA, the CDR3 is TGTGCCAGCAGCTTCCCTCCGTTT.

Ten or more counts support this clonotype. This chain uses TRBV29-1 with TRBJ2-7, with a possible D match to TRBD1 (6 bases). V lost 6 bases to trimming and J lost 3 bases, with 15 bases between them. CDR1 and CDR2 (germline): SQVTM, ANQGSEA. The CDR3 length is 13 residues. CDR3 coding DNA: TGCAGCGTATCACAGGGTGTAGACTACGAGCAGTACGTC. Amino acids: CSVSQGVDYEQYV.

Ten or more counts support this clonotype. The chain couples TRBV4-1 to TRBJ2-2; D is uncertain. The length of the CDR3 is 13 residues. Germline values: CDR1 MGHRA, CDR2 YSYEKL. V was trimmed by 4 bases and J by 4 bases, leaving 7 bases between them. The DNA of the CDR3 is TGCGCCAGCAGCCCAAGCAGCACCGGGGAGCTGTTTTTT. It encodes CASSPSSTGELFF.

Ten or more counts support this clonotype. CDR3 protein: CAISESQSSYNEQFF. CDR3 nucleotide sequence: TGTGCCATCAGTGAGTCGCAGAGCTCCTACAATGAGCAGTTCTTC. V gene TRBV10-3 combines with J gene TRBJ2-1; no firm D call. The V end lost 0 bases, the J end lost 0 bases, and 6 bases lay between the germline ends. The germline V gene has CDR1 ENHRY and CDR2 SYGVKD. The length of the CDR3 is 15 residues.

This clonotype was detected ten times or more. The DNA for the CDR3 is TGCGCCAGCAGCCGGGGGGTCCGGGACTTGTCTATCCACCCCAATTCACCCCTCCACTTT. Its protein is CASSRGVRDLSIHPNSPLHF. The V and J genes are TRBV5-1 and TRBJ1-6, with a weak D call TRBD1 (5 bases). Germline V gives CDR1 SGHRS, CDR2 YFSETQ. The CDR3 is 20 residues long. Trimming stripped 4 bases from V and 7 bases from J, with 30 bases between.

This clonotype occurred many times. The chain's CDR3 is CASSGRGGLWDQPQHF. The CDR3 nucleotides read TGTGCCAGCAGTGGAAGAGGGGGACTTTGGGATCAGCCCCAGCATTTT. The chain is built from TRBV6-1 and TRBJ1-5; D possibly corresponds to TRBD1 (6 bases). CDR3 length: 16 residues. Germline CDR1 is MNHNS and CDR2 is SASEGT. V was pared by 4 bases and J by 5 bases, with 18 bases between.

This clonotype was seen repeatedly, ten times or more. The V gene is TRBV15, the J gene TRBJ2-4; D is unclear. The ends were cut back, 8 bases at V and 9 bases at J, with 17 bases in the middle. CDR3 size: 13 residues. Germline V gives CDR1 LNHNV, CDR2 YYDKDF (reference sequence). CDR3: CATCDPPSGIQYF. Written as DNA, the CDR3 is TGTGCCACCTGCGACCCTCCCTCCGGCATTCAGTACTTC.

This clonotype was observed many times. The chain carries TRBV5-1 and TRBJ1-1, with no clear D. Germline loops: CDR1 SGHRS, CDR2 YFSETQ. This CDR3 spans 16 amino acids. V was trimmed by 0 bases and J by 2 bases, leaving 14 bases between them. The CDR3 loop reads CASSLVQYADNTEAFF. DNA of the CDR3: TGCGCCAGCAGCTTGGTTCAGTATGCCGACAACACTGAAGCTTTCTTT.

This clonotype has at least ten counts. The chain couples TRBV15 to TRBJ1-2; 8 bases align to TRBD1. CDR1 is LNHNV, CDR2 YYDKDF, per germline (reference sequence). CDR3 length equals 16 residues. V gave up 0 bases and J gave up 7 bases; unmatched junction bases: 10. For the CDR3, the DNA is TGTGCCACCAGCAGAGACCGGACAGGGAAGGCTGCTGGCTACACCTTC. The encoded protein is CATSRDRTGKAAGYTF.

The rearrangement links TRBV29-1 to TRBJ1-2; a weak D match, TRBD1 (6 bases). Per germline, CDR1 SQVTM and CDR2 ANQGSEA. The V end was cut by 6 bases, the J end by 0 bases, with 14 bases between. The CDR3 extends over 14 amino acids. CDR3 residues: CSVLGQPSNYGYTF. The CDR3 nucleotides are TGCAGCGTCCTAGGACAGCCTTCTAACTATGGCTACACCTTC.

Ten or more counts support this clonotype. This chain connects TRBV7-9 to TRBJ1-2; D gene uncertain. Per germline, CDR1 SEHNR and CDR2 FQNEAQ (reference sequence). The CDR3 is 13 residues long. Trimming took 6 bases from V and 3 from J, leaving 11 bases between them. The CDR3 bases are TGTGCCAGCAGGGAGGATCCGTACTATGGCTACACCTTC. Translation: CASREDPYYGYTF. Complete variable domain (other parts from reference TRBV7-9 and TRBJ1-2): DTGVSQNPRHKITKRGQNVTFRCDPISEHNRLYWYRQTLGQGPEFLTYFQNEAQLEKSRLLSDRFSAERPKGSFSTLEIQRTEQGDSAMYLCASREDPYYGYTFGSGTRLTVV.

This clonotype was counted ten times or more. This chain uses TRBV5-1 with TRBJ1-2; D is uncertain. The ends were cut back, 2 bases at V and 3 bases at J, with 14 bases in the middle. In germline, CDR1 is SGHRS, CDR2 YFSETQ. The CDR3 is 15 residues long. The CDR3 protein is CASSFGVLEDYGYTF. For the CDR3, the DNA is TGCGCCAGCAGCTTCGGGGTATTGGAAGACTATGGCTACACCTTC. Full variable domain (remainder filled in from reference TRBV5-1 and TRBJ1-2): KAGVTQTPRYLIKTRGQQVTLSCSPISGHRSVSWYQQTPGQGLQFLFEYFSETQRNKGNFPGRFSGRQFSNSRSEMNVSTLELGDSALYLCASSFGVLEDYGYTFGSGTRLTVV.

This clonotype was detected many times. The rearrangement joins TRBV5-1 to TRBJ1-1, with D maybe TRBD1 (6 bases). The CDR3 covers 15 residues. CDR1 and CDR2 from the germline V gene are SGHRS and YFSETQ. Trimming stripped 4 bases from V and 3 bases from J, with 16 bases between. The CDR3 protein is CASSAVTGEDTEAFF. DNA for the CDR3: TGCGCCAGCAGCGCTGTGACAGGAGAGGACACTGAAGCTTTCTTT.

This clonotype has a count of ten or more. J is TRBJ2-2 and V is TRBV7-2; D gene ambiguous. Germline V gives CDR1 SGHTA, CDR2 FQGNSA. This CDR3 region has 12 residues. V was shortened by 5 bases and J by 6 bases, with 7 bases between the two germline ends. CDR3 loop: CASSLNSGELFF. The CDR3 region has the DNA TGTGCCAGCAGCCTCAACTCCGGGGAGCTGTTTTTT.

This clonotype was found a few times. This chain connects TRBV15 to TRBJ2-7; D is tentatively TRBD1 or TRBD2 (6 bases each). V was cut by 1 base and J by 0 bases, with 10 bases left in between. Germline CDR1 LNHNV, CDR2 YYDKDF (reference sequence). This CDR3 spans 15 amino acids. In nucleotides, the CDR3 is TGTGCCACCAGCAGAGCCGGGGGCAACTCCTACGAGCAGTACGTC. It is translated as CATSRAGGNSYEQYV.

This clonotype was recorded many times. CDR3 residues: CASSEIEGVGQYF. CDR3 coding DNA: TGTGCCAGCAGTGAAATCGAGGGGGTCGGGCAGTACTTC. The chain carries TRBV6-1 and TRBJ2-7; perhaps TRBD1 as D (6 bases). Trimming took 2 bases from V and 9 from J, leaving 14 bases between them. This CDR3 is built from 13 residues. CDR1 and CDR2 from the germline V gene are MNHNS and SASEGT.

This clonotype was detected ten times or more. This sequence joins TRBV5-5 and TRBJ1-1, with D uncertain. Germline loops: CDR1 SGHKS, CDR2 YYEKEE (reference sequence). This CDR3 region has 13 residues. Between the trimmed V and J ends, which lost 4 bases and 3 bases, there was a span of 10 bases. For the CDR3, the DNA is TGTGCCAGCAGCCTGGAGGCGGACACTGAAGCTTTCTTT. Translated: CASSLEADTEAFF.

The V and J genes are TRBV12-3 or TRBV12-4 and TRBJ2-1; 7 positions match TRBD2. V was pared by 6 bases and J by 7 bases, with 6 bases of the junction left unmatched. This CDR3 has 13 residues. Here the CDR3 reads CASSSMRGNEQFF. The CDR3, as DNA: TGTGCCAGCAGCAGCATGCGGGGGAATGAGCAGTTCTTC.

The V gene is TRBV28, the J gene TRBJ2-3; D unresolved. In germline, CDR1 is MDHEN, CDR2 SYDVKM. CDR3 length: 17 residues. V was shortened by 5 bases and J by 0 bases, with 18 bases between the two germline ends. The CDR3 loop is CASSPHTSLTSTDTQYF. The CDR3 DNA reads TGTGCCAGCAGTCCCCACACCTCACTAACTAGCACAGATACGCAGTATTTT. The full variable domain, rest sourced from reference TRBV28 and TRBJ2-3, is DVKVTQSSRYLVKRTGEKVFLECVQDMDHENMFWYRQDPGLGLRLIYFSYDVKMKEKGDIPEGYSVSREKKERFSLILESASTNQTSMYLCASSPHTSLTSTDTQYFGPGTRLTVL.

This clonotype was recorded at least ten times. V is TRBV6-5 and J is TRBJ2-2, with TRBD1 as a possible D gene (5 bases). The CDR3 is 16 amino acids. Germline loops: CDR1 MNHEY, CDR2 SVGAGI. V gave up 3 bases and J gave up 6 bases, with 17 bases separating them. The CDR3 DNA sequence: TGTGCCAGCAGTTATAGCCCCCCAGGGTTGGCCGGGGAGCTGTTTTTT. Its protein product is CASSYSPPGLAGELFF.

CDR3 DNA sequence: TGTGCCAGCAGTTACGTCGGGGGGGACTTCTACAATGAGCAGTTCTTC. This gives the protein CASSYVGGDFYNEQFF. The chain is built from TRBV6-6 and TRBJ2-1, with TRBD2 matching 8 bases. The CDR3 is made up of 16 amino acids. The germline CDR1 and CDR2 sequences are MNHNY and SVGAGI (reference sequence). J was trimmed by 3 bases and V by 2 bases; bases with no gene match: 6.